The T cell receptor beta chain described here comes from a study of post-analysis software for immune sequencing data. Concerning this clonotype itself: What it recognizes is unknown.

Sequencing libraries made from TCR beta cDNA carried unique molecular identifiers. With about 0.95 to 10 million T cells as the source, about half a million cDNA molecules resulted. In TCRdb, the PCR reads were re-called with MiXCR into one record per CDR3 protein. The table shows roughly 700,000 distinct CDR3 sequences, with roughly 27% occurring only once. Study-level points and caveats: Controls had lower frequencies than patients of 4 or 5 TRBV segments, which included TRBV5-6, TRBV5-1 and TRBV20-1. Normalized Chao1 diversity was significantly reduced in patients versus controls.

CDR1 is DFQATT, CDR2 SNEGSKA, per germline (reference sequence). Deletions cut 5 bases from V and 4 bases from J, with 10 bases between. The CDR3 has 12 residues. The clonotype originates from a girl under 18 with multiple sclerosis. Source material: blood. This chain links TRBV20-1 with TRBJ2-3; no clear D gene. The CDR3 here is CSAQQGPDTQYF. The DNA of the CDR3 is TGCAGTGCTCAACAAGGGCCAGATACGCAGTATTTT.